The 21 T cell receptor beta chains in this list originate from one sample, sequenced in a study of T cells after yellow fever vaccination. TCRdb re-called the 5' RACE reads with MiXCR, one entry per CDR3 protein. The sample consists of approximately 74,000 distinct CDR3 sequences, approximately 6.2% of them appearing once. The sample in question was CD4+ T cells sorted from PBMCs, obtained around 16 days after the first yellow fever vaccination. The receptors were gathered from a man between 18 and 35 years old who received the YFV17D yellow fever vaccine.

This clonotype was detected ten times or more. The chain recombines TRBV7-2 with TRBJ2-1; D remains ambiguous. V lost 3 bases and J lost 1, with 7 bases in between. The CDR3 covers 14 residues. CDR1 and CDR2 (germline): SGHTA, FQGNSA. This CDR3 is CASSFFSSYNEQFF. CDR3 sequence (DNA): TGTGCCAGCAGCTTCTTCTCGTCCTACAATGAGCAGTTCTTC.

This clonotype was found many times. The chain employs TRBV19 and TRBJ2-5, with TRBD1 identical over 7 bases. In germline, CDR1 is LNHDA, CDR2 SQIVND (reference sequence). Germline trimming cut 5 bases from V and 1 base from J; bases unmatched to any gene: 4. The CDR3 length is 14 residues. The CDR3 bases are TGTGCCAGTAGTGCCCGGACAGGCCAAGAGACCCAGTACTTC. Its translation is CASSARTGQETQYF.

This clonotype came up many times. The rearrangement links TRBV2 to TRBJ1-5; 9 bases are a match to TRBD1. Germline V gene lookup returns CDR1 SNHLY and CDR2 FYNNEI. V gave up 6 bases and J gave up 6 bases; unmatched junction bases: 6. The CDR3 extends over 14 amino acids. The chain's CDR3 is CASSFTGGSQPQHF. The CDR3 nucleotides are TGTGCCAGCAGCTTTACAGGGGGCAGTCAGCCCCAGCATTTT. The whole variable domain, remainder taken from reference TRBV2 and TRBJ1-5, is EPEVTQTPSHQVTQMGQEVILRCVPISNHLYFYWYRQILGQKVEFLVSFYNNEISEKSEIFDDQFSVERPDGSNFTLKIRSTKLEDSAMYFCASSFTGGSQPQHFGDGTRLSIL.

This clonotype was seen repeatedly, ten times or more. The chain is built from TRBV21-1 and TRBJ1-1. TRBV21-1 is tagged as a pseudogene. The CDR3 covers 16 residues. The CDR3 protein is CASSKVRGRLNTEAFF. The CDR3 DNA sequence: TGTGCCAGCAGCAAAGTTCGAGGACGATTGAACACTGAAGCTTTCTTT.

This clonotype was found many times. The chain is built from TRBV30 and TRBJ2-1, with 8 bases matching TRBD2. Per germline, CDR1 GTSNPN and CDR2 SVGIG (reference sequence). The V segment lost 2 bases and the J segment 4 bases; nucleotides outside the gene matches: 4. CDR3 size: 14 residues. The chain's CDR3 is CAWSRGGTYNEQFF. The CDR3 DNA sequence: TGTGCCTGGAGTCGCGGGGGGACGTACAATGAGCAGTTCTTC. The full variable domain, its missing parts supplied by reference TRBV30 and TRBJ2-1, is SQTIHQWPATLVQPVGSPLSLECTVEGTSNPNLYWYRQAAGRGLQLLFYSVGIGQISSEVPQNLSASRPQDRQFILSSKKLLLSDSGFYLCAWSRGGTYNEQFFGPGTRLTVL.

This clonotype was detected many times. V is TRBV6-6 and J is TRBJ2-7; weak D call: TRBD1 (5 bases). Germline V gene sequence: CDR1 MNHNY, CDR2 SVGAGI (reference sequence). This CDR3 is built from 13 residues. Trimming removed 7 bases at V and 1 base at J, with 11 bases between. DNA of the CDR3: TGTGCCAGCACGTCGGCAGGGTCCTACGAGCAGTACTTC. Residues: CASTSAGSYEQYF.

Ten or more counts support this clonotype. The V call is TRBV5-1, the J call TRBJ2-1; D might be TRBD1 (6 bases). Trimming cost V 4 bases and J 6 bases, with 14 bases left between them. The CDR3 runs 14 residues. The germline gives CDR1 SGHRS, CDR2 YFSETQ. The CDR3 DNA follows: TGCGCCAGCAGCCAACAGGGAGTATCCAATGAGCAGTTCTTC. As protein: CASSQQGVSNEQFF.

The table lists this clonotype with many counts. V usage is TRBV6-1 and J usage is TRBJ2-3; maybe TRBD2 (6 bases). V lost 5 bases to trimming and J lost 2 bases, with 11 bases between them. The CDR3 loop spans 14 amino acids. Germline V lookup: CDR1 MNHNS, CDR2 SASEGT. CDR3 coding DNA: TGTGCCAGCAGTACCCGGGGGTCCACAGATACGCAGTATTTT. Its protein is CASSTRGSTDTQYF.

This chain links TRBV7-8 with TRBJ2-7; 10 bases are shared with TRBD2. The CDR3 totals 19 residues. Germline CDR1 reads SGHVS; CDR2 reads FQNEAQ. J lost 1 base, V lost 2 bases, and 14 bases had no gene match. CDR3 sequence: CASSLLLGRLAGVSYEQYF. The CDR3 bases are TGTGCCAGCAGCTTACTTCTAGGTAGGCTAGCGGGGGTTTCCTACGAGCAGTACTTC.

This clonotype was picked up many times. CDR3 loop: CASSPRPGDRAFF. As DNA, the CDR3 is TGCGCCAGCAGCCCCCGTCCCGGGGATCGGGCTTTCTTT. This chain uses TRBV5-1 with TRBJ1-1, with D uncertain. CDR3 length: 13 residues. V was cut by 4 bases and J by 11 bases, with 18 bases left in between. CDR1 is SGHRS and CDR2 is YFSETQ in the germline V gene.

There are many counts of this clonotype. CDR3 DNA: TGCAGCGTTGAAGATCCCCTAGCGGTTAACACAGATACGCAGTATTTT. This encodes CSVEDPLAVNTDTQYF. This chain uses TRBV29-1 with TRBJ2-3; 7 bases align to TRBD2. Germline CDR1 reads SQVTM; CDR2 reads ANQGSEA. The CDR3 sequence is 16 residues long. V lost 0 bases, J lost 2 bases, and 8 bases stayed unmatched.

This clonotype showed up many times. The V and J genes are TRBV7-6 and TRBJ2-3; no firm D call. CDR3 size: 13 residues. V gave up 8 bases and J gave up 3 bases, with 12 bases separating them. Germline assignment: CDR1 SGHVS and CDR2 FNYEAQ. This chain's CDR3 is CASSPEPTDTQYF. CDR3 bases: TGTGCCAGCTCCCCGGAGCCAACAGATACGCAGTATTTT.

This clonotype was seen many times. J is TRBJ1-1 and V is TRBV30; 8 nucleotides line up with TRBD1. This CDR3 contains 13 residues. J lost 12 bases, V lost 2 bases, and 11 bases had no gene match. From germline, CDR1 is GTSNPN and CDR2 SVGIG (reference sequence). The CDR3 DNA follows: TGTGCCTGGAGTCCCCCGGGGACAGGTGTATCTTTCTTT. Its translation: CAWSPPGTGVSFF.

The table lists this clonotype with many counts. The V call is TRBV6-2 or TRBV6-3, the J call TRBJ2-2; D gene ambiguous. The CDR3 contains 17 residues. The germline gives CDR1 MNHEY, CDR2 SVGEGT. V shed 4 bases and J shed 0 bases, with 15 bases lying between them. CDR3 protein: CASSSIPRLTNTGELFF. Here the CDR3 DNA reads TGTGCCAGCAGTTCCATCCCCAGGCTTACGAACACCGGGGAGCTGTTTTTT.

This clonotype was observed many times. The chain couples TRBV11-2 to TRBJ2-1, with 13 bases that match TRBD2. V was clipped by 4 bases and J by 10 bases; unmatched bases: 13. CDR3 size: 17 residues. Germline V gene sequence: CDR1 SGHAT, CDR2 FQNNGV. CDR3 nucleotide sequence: TGTGCCAGCAGCTACCCCCTACTAGCGGGGGGGCCCCCCGAGCAGTTCTTC. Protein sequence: CASSYPLLAGGPPEQFF.

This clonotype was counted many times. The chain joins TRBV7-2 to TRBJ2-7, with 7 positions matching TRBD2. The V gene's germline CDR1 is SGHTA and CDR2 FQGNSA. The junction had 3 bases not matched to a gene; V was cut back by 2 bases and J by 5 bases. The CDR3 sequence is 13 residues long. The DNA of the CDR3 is TGTGCCAGCAGCTTATATAGCGGGCACGAGCAGTACTTC. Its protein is CASSLYSGHEQYF. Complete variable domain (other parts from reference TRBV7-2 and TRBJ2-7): GAGVSQSPSNKVTEKGKDVELRCDPISGHTALYWYRQSLGQGLEFLIYFQGNSAPDKSGLPSDRFSAERTGGSVSTLTIQRTQQEDSAVYLCASSLYSGHEQYFGPGTRLTVT.

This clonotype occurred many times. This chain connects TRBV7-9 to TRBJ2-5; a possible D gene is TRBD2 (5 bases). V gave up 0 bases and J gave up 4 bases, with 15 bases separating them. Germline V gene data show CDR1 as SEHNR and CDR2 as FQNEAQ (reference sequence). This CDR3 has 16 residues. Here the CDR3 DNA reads TGTGCCAGCAGCTTAGCTGTTGGACGGGCGGGAGAGACCCAGTACTTC. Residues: CASSLAVGRAGETQYF.

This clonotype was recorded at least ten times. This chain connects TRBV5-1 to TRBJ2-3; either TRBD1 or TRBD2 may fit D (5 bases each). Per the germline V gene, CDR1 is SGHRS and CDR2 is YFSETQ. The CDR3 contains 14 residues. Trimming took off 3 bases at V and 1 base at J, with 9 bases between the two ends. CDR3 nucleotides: TGCGCCAGCAGCTCCCGGGACCGCACAGATACGCAGTATTTT. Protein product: CASSSRDRTDTQYF.

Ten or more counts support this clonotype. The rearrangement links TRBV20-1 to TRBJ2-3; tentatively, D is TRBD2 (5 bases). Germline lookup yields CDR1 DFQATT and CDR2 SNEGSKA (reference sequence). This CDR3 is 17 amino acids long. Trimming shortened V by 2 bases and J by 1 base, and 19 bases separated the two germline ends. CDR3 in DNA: TGCAGTGCTAGAAGTCCAGGATTCAAGGGAGGCACAGATACGCAGTATTTT. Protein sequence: CSARSPGFKGGTDTQYF.

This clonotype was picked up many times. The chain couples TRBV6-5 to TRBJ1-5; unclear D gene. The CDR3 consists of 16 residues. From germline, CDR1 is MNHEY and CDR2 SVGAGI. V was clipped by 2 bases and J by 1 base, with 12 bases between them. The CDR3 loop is CASSYGGVPSNQPQHF. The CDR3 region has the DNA TGTGCCAGCAGTTACGGCGGGGTCCCCAGCAATCAGCCCCAGCATTTT.

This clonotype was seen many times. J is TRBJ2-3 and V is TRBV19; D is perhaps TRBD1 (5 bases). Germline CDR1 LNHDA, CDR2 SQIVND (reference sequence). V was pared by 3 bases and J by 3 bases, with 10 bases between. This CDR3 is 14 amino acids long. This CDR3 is CASSILTGTDTQYF. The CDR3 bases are TGTGCCAGTAGTATCCTAACAGGAACAGATACGCAGTATTTT.